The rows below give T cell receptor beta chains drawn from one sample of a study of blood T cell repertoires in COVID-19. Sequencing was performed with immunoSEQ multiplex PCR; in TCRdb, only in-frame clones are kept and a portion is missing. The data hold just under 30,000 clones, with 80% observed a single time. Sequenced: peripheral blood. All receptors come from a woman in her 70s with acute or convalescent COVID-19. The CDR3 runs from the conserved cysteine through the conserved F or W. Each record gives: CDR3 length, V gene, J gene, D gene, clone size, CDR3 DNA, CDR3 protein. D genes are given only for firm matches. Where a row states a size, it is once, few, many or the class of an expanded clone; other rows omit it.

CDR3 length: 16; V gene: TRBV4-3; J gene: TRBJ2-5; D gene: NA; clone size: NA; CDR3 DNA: TGCGCCAGCAGCCAAACCCAAGGGGCAGGGGAAGAGACCCAGTACTTC; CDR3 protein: CASSQTQGAGEETQYF
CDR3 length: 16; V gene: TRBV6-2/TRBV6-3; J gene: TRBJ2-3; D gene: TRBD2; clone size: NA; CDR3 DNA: TGTGCCAGCAGTTATATCGACGGGGGGGGACACGCTACGCAGTATTTT; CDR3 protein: CASSYIDGGGHATQYF
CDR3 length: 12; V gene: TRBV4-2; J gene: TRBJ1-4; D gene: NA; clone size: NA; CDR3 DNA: TGTGCCAGCCGTCGACAGAATGAAAAACTGTTTTTT; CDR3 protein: CASRRQNEKLFF
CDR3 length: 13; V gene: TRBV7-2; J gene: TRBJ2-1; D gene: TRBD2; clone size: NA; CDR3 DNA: TGTGCCAGCAGCGGCGGGGGGCCCAATGAGCAGTTCTTC; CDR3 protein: CASSGGGPNEQFF
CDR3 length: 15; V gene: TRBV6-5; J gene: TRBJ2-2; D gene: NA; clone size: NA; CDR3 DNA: TGTGCCTCAGCCAGGGCCCCTACGAACACCGGGGAGCTGTTTTTT; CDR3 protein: CASARAPTNTGELFF
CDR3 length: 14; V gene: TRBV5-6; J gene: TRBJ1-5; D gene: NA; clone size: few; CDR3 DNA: TGTGCCAGCAGCTTGGACGGGAAAATTTGGCCCCAGCATTTT; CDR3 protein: CASSLDGKIWPQHF
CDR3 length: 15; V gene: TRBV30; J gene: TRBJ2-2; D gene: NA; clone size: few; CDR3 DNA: TGTGCCTGGAGTAGGTTAGGTGCGGGCAGCGGGGAGCTGTTTTTT; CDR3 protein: CAWSRLGAGSGELFF
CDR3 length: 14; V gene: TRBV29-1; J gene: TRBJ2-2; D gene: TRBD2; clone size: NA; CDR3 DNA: TGCAGCGTTGGGACTAGCGGGAACACCGGGGAGCTGTTTTTT; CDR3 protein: CSVGTSGNTGELFF
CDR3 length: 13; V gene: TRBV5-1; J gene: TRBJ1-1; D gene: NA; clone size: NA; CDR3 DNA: TGCGCCAGCAGCTTGGACCAGGGGACTGAAGCTTTCTTT; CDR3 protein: CASSLDQGTEAFF
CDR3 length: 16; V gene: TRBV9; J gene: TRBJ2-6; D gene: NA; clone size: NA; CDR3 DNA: TGTGCCAGCAGCGGGCGACAGTTCTCTGGGGCCAACGTCCTGACTTTC; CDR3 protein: CASSGRQFSGANVLTF
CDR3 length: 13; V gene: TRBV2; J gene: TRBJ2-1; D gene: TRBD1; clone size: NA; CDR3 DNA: TGTGCCAGCGAGGGACAGGACTACAATGAGCAGTTCTTC; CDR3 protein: CASEGQDYNEQFF
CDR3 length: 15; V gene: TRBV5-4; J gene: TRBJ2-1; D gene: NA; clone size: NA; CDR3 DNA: TGTGCCAGCAGCTTGGAGCCCTCCCCGTACGATGAGCAGTTCTTC; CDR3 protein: CASSLEPSPYDEQFF
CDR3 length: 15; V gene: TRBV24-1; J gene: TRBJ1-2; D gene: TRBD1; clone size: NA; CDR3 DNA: TGTGCCACCAGTGATTGGAGGGGGCAATTCTATGGCTACACCTTC; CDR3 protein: CATSDWRGQFYGYTF
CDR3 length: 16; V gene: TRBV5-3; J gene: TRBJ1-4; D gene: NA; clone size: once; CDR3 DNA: TGTGCCAGAAGCTCCTCGGCGCAGGCTGGTGGGGAAAAACTGTTTTTT; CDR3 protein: CARSSSAQAGGEKLFF
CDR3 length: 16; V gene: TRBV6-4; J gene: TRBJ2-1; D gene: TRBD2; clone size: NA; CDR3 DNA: TGTGCCAGAAGTAGATGTGGACTAGCGGAGTACAATGAGCAGTTCTTC; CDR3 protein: CARSRCGLAEYNEQFF
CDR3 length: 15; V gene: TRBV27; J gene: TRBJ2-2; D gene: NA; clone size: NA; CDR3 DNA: TGTGCCAGCAGTCCCTCGACAGGAGGCGCCGGGGAGCTGTTTTTT; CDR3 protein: CASSPSTGGAGELFF
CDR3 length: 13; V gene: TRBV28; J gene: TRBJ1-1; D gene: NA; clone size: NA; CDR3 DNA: TGTGCCAGCGAGGACAACTTGAACACTGAAGCTTTCTTT; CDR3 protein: CASEDNLNTEAFF
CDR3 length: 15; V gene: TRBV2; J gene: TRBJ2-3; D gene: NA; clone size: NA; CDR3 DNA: TGTGCCAGCATGGGAGACCTGACTAGCACAGATACGCAGTATTTT; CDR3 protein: CASMGDLTSTDTQYF
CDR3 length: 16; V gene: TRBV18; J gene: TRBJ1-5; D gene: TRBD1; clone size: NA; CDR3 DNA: TGTGCCAGCTCACCAGACAGGGCGACGGGAAATCAGCCCCAGCATTTT; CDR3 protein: CASSPDRATGNQPQHF
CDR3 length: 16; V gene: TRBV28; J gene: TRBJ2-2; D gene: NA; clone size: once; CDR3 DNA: TGTGCCAGCAGTTTATCTACCCCCTCCAACACCGGGGAGCTGTTTTTT; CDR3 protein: CASSLSTPSNTGELFF
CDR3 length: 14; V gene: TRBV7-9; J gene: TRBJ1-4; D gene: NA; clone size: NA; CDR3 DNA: TGTGCCAGCAGCGGACAGCCCGACAATGAAAAACTGTTTTTT; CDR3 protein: CASSGQPDNEKLFF
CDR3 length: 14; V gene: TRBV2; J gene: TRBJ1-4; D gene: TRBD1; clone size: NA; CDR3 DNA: TGTGCCAGCAGTAACAGGGGGGAAAATGAAAAACTGTTTTTT; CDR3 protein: CASSNRGENEKLFF